Listed below are T cell receptor beta chains from one sample, sequenced in a study of OX40 agonist ivuxolimab in advanced cancers. The protocol was immunoSEQ multiplex PCR, while the TCRdb copy is restricted to in-frame clones and leaves out a portion. The sample lists around 44,000 clones; 89% were seen once. Sequencing used CD4+ or CD8+ T cells sorted from blood, obtained in a trial of the OX40 agonist ivuxolimab. The receptors derive from an adult with an advanced solid tumor such as melanoma, head and neck, liver or kidney cancer. CDR3s include the opening cysteine and the closing phenylalanine or tryptophan. Fields, in order: V gene, clone size, J gene, D gene, CDR3 DNA, CDR3 protein. A D gene is named only where the DNA matches it firmly. Size is stated for part of the rows, as once, few or many counts, or as a class when the clone is expanded.

V gene: TRBV19
clone size: NA
J gene: TRBJ1-1
D gene: NA
CDR3 DNA: TGTGCCAGCGACGCCAAACTGGGGACTGAAGCTTTCTTT
CDR3 protein: CASDAKLGTEAFF

V gene: TRBV11-2
clone size: NA
J gene: TRBJ2-2
D gene: NA
CDR3 DNA: TGTGCCAGCAGCCGCGGGGACCCCGCGAACACCGGGGAGCTGTTTTTT
CDR3 protein: CASSRGDPANTGELFF

V gene: TRBV6-6
clone size: few
J gene: TRBJ1-1
D gene: NA
CDR3 DNA: TGTGCCAGCAGTCCTCAGGGGACTCCGAACACTGAAGCTTTCTTT
CDR3 protein: CASSPQGTPNTEAFF

V gene: TRBV29-1
clone size: NA
J gene: TRBJ1-1
D gene: TRBD1
CDR3 DNA: TGCAGCGCTCGGGACAGTAAAATGAACACTGAAGCTTTCTTT
CDR3 protein: CSARDSKMNTEAFF

V gene: TRBV6-5
clone size: NA
J gene: TRBJ1-2
D gene: TRBD1
CDR3 DNA: TGTGCCAGCACCCTACAGGGGAGTAACTATGGCTACACCTTC
CDR3 protein: CASTLQGSNYGYTF

V gene: TRBV7-2
clone size: NA
J gene: TRBJ2-6
D gene: NA
CDR3 DNA: TGTGCCAGCAGCTTAGTTGCCCGAGGCTCTGGGGCCAACGTCCTGACTTTC
CDR3 protein: CASSLVARGSGANVLTF

V gene: TRBV5-1
clone size: NA
J gene: TRBJ2-7
D gene: TRBD1
CDR3 DNA: TGCGCCAGCAGCTCCCCGGACAGGGCCTCCTACGAGCAGTACTTC
CDR3 protein: CASSSPDRASYEQYF

V gene: TRBV11-2
clone size: NA
J gene: TRBJ1-6
D gene: NA
CDR3 DNA: TGTGCCAGCAGCTCCCGGGGCTATGCCGGGTATAATTCACCCCTCCACTTT
CDR3 protein: CASSSRGYAGYNSPLHF

V gene: TRBV5-6
clone size: NA
J gene: TRBJ1-2
D gene: NA
CDR3 DNA: TGTGCCAGCAGCTCATTGATCGGAGCTGATGGCTACACCTTC
CDR3 protein: CASSSLIGADGYTF

V gene: TRBV7-2
clone size: once
J gene: TRBJ2-2
D gene: NA
CDR3 DNA: TGTGCCAGCAGCTTAGGCGGTTACGCGAACACCGGGGAGCTGTTTTTT
CDR3 protein: CASSLGGYANTGELFF

V gene: TRBV5-4
clone size: NA
J gene: TRBJ1-1
D gene: NA
CDR3 DNA: TGTGCCAGCAGCTTTGGAGAAAAAGCTTTCTTT
CDR3 protein: CASSFGEKAFF

V gene: TRBV6-1
clone size: NA
J gene: TRBJ2-7
D gene: TRBD1
CDR3 DNA: TGTGCCAGCAGTGACGTGAAGGGGGCGTCCTACGAGCAGTACTTC
CDR3 protein: CASSDVKGASYEQYF

V gene: TRBV2
clone size: NA
J gene: TRBJ2-3
D gene: TRBD2
CDR3 DNA: TGTGCCAGCGTCAGCGGGGGGGATACAGATACGCAGTATTTT
CDR3 protein: CASVSGGDTDTQYF

V gene: TRBV6-5
clone size: NA
J gene: TRBJ1-2
D gene: TRBD1
CDR3 DNA: TGTGCCAGCACAGACAGGGGGGTCGGTCGGACTGGCTACACCTTC
CDR3 protein: CASTDRGVGRTGYTF

V gene: TRBV5-1
clone size: NA
J gene: TRBJ2-7
D gene: NA
CDR3 DNA: TGCGCCAGCAGCTTGGAGACGGCAGCAGGGTCCGAGCAGTACTTC
CDR3 protein: CASSLETAAGSEQYF

V gene: TRBV5-8
clone size: NA
J gene: TRBJ2-3
D gene: NA
CDR3 DNA: TGTGCCAGCAGCTTGTACGGAAGCACAGATACGCAGTATTTT
CDR3 protein: CASSLYGSTDTQYF

V gene: TRBV6-1
clone size: NA
J gene: TRBJ2-7
D gene: TRBD2
CDR3 DNA: TGTGCCAGCAGTGCCGGACTAGCGCGTGACTACGAGCAGTACTTC
CDR3 protein: CASSAGLARDYEQYF

V gene: TRBV5-1
clone size: NA
J gene: TRBJ1-2
D gene: NA
CDR3 DNA: TGCGCCAGCAGCCGGGACGGTGGGTATGGCTACACCTTC
CDR3 protein: CASSRDGGYGYTF

V gene: TRBV5-1
clone size: NA
J gene: TRBJ2-1
D gene: NA
CDR3 DNA: TGCGCCAGCAGCTTGGACAGCTACAATGAGCAGTTCTTC
CDR3 protein: CASSLDSYNEQFF

V gene: TRBV7-2
clone size: NA
J gene: TRBJ2-7
D gene: NA
CDR3 DNA: TGTGCCAGCAGCTTAGCCGGCTCCTACGAGCAGTACTTC
CDR3 protein: CASSLAGSYEQYF

V gene: TRBV29-1
clone size: NA
J gene: TRBJ2-2
D gene: TRBD1
CDR3 DNA: TGCAGCGTGACAGGGAACGACGGGGAGCTGTTTTTT
CDR3 protein: CSVTGNDGELFF

V gene: TRBV7-2
clone size: NA
J gene: TRBJ1-5
D gene: TRBD1
CDR3 DNA: TGTGCCAGCAGCTACCTCACAGGGGGAGGCAGCCAGCCCCAGCATTTT
CDR3 protein: CASSYLTGGGSQPQHF

V gene: TRBV5-1
clone size: NA
J gene: TRBJ2-5
D gene: NA
CDR3 DNA: TGCGCCAGCAGCTTGGATGGAGGGCGAAGAGAGACCCAGTACTTC
CDR3 protein: CASSLDGGRRETQYF

V gene: TRBV6-5
clone size: NA
J gene: TRBJ2-7
D gene: NA
CDR3 DNA: TGTGCCAGCGGTGCCGGAGCCTACGAGCAGTACTTC
CDR3 protein: CASGAGAYEQYF

V gene: TRBV6-5
clone size: NA
J gene: TRBJ2-7
D gene: TRBD1
CDR3 DNA: TGTGCCAGCAGTGTCAGGGGGCGTAACGAGCAGTACTTC
CDR3 protein: CASSVRGRNEQYF

V gene: TRBV7-2
clone size: NA
J gene: TRBJ2-7
D gene: TRBD1
CDR3 DNA: TGTGCCAGCAGCTTAGAAGGGGGCATAATCTACGAGCAGTACTTC
CDR3 protein: CASSLEGGIIYEQYF

V gene: TRBV7-2
clone size: NA
J gene: TRBJ1-4
D gene: NA
CDR3 DNA: TGTGCCAGCAGCTTAGCAGGGGGGACTAATGAAAAACTGTTTTTT
CDR3 protein: CASSLAGGTNEKLFF

V gene: TRBV4-3
clone size: NA
J gene: TRBJ1-1
D gene: NA
CDR3 DNA: TGCGCCAGCAGCCTCATATGGACGGTGAACACTGAAGCTTTCTTT
CDR3 protein: CASSLIWTVNTEAFF

V gene: TRBV7-6
clone size: NA
J gene: TRBJ1-5
D gene: TRBD1
CDR3 DNA: TGTGCCAGCAGCTTAGGGACAGGGGGCTTTCCTCAGCATTTT
CDR3 protein: CASSLGTGGFPQHF

V gene: TRBV7-2
clone size: NA
J gene: TRBJ1-4
D gene: NA
CDR3 DNA: TGTGCCAGCAGTCCCGACAGAGGAGAAAAACTGTTTTTT
CDR3 protein: CASSPDRGEKLFF

V gene: TRBV4-1
clone size: NA
J gene: TRBJ1-3
D gene: NA
CDR3 DNA: TGCGCCAGCAGCCAAGAAAGGAAAGGTCAGGCTGGAAACACCATATATTTT
CDR3 protein: CASSQERKGQAGNTIYF

V gene: TRBV5-1
clone size: NA
J gene: TRBJ2-2
D gene: NA
CDR3 DNA: TGCGCCAGCAGCTTGTGGGCGAGTGCGAACACCGGGGAGCTGTTTTTT
CDR3 protein: CASSLWASANTGELFF

V gene: TRBV5-6
clone size: NA
J gene: TRBJ2-2
D gene: TRBD1
CDR3 DNA: TGTGCCAGCAGCCTCGCCGGGACAGGGGACACCGGGGAGCTGTTTTTT
CDR3 protein: CASSLAGTGDTGELFF

V gene: TRBV10-3
clone size: NA
J gene: TRBJ1-1
D gene: NA
CDR3 DNA: TGTGCCATCAGTGAGCCAGCGGGGGCGGCAGTAGAAGCTTTCTTT
CDR3 protein: CAISEPAGAAVEAFF

V gene: TRBV5-1
clone size: NA
J gene: TRBJ1-4
D gene: NA
CDR3 DNA: TGCGCCAGCAGCTTTTTGGGGACTAATGAAAAACTGTTTTTT
CDR3 protein: CASSFLGTNEKLFF

V gene: TRBV6-6
clone size: NA
J gene: TRBJ1-4
D gene: NA
CDR3 DNA: TGTGCCAGCAGTTTCCGGCTGGGGACTAATGAAAAACTGTTTTTT
CDR3 protein: CASSFRLGTNEKLFF

V gene: TRBV5-6
clone size: NA
J gene: TRBJ2-5
D gene: NA
CDR3 DNA: TGTGCCAGCAGCACAGGGATCCATCAAGAGACCCAGTACTTC
CDR3 protein: CASSTGIHQETQYF

V gene: TRBV7-3
clone size: NA
J gene: TRBJ1-4
D gene: NA
CDR3 DNA: TGTGCCAGCAGCAAGGAACTGGGGACAACTAATGAAAAACTGTTTTTT
CDR3 protein: CASSKELGTTNEKLFF

V gene: TRBV6-4
clone size: NA
J gene: TRBJ1-2
D gene: TRBD1
CDR3 DNA: TGTGCCAGCAGGCACCGGGACAGCGTGCTTGGCTACACCTTC
CDR3 protein: CASRHRDSVLGYTF

V gene: TRBV30
clone size: medium-sized
J gene: TRBJ1-1
D gene: NA
CDR3 DNA: TGTGCTCTGGGGCAGGGTCCCACTGAAGCTTTCTTT
CDR3 protein: CALGQGPTEAFF

V gene: TRBV5-5
clone size: NA
J gene: TRBJ1-3
D gene: NA
CDR3 DNA: TGTGCCAGCAGCTTTGGGGGACCAGGAAACACCATATATTTT
CDR3 protein: CASSFGGPGNTIYF

V gene: TRBV27
clone size: NA
J gene: TRBJ1-3
D gene: TRBD1
CDR3 DNA: TGTGCCACCCGGGATCCCCGGACAGGGCCTCCGGGGTGGATATATTTT
CDR3 protein: CATRDPRTGPPGWIYF

V gene: TRBV5-4
clone size: NA
J gene: TRBJ2-1
D gene: NA
CDR3 DNA: TGTGCCAGCAGCCCTAGCGTGAGCTCCTACAATGAGCAGTTCTTC
CDR3 protein: CASSPSVSSYNEQFF

V gene: TRBV7-2
clone size: NA
J gene: TRBJ2-7
D gene: NA
CDR3 DNA: TGTGCCAGCAGCTTAGGGGACACCAACTCCTACGAGCAGTACTTC
CDR3 protein: CASSLGDTNSYEQYF

V gene: TRBV7-2
clone size: NA
J gene: TRBJ1-4
D gene: TRBD1
CDR3 DNA: TGTGCCAGCAGCCGGGGGGGACAGCTTGAAAAACTGTTTTTT
CDR3 protein: CASSRGGQLEKLFF

V gene: TRBV6-1
clone size: NA
J gene: TRBJ2-1
D gene: TRBD1
CDR3 DNA: TGTGCCAGCAGGGGACGGGACAGGGCGGTCGAGCAGTTCTTC
CDR3 protein: CASRGRDRAVEQFF

V gene: TRBV6-1
clone size: once
J gene: TRBJ2-5
D gene: TRBD1
CDR3 DNA: TGTGCCAGCAGACCCCTGGGGGCAGGGGGCGAGACCCAGTACTTC
CDR3 protein: CASRPLGAGGETQYF

V gene: TRBV7-3
clone size: NA
J gene: TRBJ2-3
D gene: NA
CDR3 DNA: TGTGCCAGCAGCTTACTGGGATCTAGCACAGATACGCAGTATTTT
CDR3 protein: CASSLLGSSTDTQYF

V gene: TRBV27
clone size: NA
J gene: TRBJ1-5
D gene: TRBD1
CDR3 DNA: TGTGCCAGCAGTGCAGCCTTTGGACAGGGAACTGGGCAATCCCCCCAGCATTTT
CDR3 protein: CASSAAFGQGTGQSPQHF

V gene: TRBV7-2
clone size: once
J gene: TRBJ1-1
D gene: NA
CDR3 DNA: TGTGCCAGCACCCCCGGGGGGGGCTGGACTGAAGCTTTCTTT
CDR3 protein: CASTPGGGWTEAFF

V gene: TRBV10-3
clone size: NA
J gene: TRBJ1-5
D gene: NA
CDR3 DNA: TGTGCCATCAGTGCTGACACACTGAGTAATCAGCCCCAGCATTTT
CDR3 protein: CAISADTLSNQPQHF

V gene: TRBV11-3
clone size: NA
J gene: TRBJ2-7
D gene: NA
CDR3 DNA: TGTACCAGCAGCCAGATAACCTACGAGCAGTACTTC
CDR3 protein: CTSSQITYEQYF

V gene: TRBV19
clone size: NA
J gene: TRBJ1-3
D gene: NA
CDR3 DNA: TGTGCCAGTAGTATAGCCCCCGCAATCTCTGGAAACACCATATATTTT
CDR3 protein: CASSIAPAISGNTIYF

V gene: TRBV9
clone size: NA
J gene: TRBJ1-2
D gene: NA
CDR3 DNA: TGTGCCAGCAGCGTAGGATGGGGTCAATATGGCTACACCTTC
CDR3 protein: CASSVGWGQYGYTF